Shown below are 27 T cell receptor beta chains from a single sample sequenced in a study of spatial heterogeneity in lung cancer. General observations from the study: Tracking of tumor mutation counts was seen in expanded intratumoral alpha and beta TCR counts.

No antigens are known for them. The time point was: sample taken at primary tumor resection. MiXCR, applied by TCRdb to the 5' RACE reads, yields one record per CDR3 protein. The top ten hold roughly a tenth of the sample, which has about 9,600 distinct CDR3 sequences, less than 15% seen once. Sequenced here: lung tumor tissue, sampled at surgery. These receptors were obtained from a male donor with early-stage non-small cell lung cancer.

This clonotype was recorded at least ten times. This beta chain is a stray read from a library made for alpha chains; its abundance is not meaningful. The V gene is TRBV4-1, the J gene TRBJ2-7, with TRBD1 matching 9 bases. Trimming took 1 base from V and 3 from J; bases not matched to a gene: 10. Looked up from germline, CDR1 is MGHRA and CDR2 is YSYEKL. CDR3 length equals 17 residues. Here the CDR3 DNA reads TGCGCCAGCAGCCAAGCATCCTCCGGGACAGGGATCTACGAGCAGTACTTC. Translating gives CASSQASSGTGIYEQYF.

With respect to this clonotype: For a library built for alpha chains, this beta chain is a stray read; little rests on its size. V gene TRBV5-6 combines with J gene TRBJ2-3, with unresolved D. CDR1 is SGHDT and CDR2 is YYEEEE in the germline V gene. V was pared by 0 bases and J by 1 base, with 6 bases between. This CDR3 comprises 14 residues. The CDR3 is CASSLGVGTDTQYF. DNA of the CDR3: TGTGCCAGCAGCTTGGGGGTGGGCACAGATACGCAGTATTTT. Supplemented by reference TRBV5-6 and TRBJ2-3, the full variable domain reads DAGVTQSPTHLIKTRGQQVTLRCSPKSGHDTVSWYQQALGQGPQFIFQYYEEEERQRGNFPDRFSGHQFPNYSSELNVNALLLGDSALYLCASSLGVGTDTQYFGPGTRLTVL.

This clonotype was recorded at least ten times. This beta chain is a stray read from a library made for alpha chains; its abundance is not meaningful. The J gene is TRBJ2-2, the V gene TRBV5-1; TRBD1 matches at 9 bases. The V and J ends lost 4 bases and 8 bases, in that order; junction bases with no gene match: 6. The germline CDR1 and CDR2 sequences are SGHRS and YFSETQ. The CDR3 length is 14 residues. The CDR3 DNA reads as TGCGCCAGCAGCGGGGGACAGGGAACTGGGGAGCTGTTTTTT. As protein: CASSGGQGTGELFF.

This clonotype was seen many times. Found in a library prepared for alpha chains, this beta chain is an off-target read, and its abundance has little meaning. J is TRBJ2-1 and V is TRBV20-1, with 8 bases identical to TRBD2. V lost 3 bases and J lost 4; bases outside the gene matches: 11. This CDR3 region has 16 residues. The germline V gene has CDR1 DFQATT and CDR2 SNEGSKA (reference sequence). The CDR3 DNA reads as TGCAGTGCTAGGAGTATGACGGGAGGGCTATACAATGAGCAGTTCTTC. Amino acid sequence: CSARSMTGGLYNEQFF.

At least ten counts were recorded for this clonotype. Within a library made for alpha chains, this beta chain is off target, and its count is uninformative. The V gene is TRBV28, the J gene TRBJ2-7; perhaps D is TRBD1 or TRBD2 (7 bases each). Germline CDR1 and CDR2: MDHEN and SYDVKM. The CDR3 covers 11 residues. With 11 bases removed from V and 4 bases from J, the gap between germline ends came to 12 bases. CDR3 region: CAAGDRYEQYF. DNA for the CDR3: TGTGCCGCGGGGGACAGATACGAGCAGTACTTC.

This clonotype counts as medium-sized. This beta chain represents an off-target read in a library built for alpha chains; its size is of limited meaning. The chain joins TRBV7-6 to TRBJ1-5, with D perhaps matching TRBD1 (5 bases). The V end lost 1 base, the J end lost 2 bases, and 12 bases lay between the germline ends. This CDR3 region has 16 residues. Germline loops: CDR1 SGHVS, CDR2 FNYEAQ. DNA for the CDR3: TGTGCCAGCAGCTTAGGAGGGGATCGGCGCAATCAGCCCCAGCATTTT. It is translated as CASSLGGDRRNQPQHF. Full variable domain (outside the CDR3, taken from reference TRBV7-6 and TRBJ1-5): GAGVSQSPRYKVTKRGQDVALRCDPISGHVSLYWYRQALGQGPEFLTYFNYEAQQDKSGLPNDRFSAERPEGSISTLTIQRTEQRDSAMYRCASSLGGDRRNQPQHFGDGTRLSIL.

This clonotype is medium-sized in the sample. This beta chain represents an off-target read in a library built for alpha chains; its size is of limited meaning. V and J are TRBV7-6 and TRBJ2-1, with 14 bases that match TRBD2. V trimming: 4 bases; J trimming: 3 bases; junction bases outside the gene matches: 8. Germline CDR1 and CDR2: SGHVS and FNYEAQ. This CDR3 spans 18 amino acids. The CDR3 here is CASSSQTSGRDNYNEQFF. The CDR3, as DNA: TGTGCCAGCAGCTCCCAGACTAGCGGGAGGGACAACTACAATGAGCAGTTCTTC.

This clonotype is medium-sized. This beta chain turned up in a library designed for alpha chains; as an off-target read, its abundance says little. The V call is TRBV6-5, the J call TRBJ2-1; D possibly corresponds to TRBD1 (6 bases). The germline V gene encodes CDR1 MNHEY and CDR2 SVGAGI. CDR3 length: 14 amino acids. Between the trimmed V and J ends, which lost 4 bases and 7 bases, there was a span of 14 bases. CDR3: CASSFGDRSNEQFF. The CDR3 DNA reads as TGTGCCAGCAGTTTCGGAGACAGGTCGAATGAGCAGTTCTTC.

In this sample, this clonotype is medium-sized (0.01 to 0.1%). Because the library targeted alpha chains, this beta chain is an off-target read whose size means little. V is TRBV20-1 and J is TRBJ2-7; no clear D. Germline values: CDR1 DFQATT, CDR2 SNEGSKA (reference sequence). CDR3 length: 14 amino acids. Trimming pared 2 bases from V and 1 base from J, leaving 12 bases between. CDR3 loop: CSARTTQGSYEQYF. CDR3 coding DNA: TGCAGTGCTAGAACTACCCAAGGATCCTACGAGCAGTACTTC.

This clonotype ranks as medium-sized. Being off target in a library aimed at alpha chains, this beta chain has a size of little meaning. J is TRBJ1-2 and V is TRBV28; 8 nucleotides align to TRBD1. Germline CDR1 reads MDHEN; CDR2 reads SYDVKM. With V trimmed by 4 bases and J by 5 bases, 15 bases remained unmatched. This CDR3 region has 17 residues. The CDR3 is CASSSQGGSGASYGYTF. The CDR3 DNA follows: TGTGCCAGCAGTTCACAGGGGGGAAGCGGCGCATCGTATGGCTACACCTTC.

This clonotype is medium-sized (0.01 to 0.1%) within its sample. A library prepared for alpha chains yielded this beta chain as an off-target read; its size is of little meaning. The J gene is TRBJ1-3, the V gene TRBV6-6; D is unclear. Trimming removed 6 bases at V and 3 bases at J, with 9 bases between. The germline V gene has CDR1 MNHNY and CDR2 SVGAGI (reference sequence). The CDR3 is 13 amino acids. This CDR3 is CASRGPGGNTIYF. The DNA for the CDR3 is TGTGCCAGCAGAGGGCCAGGTGGAAACACCATATATTTT.

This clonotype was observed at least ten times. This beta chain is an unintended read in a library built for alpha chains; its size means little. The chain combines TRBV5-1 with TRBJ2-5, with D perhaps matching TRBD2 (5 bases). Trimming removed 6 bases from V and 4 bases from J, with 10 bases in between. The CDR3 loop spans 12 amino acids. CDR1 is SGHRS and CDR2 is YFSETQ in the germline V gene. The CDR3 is CASKREGETQYF. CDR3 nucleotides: TGCGCCAGCAAACGGGAAGGAGAGACCCAGTACTTC.

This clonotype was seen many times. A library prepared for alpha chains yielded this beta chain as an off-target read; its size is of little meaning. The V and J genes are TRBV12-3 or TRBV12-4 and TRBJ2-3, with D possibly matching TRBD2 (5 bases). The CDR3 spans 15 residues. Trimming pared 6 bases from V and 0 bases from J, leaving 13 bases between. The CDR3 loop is CASRKRGASTDTQYF. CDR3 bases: TGTGCCAGCAGAAAACGGGGAGCTAGCACAGATACGCAGTATTTT.

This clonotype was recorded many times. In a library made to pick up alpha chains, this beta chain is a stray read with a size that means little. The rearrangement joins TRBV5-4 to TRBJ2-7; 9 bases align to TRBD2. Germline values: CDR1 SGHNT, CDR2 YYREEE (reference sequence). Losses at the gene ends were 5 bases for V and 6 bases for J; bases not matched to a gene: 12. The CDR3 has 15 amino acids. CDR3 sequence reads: CASSLGGGRAGEQYF. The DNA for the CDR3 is TGTGCCAGCAGTTTAGGGGGCGGGAGGGCCGGCGAGCAGTACTTC.

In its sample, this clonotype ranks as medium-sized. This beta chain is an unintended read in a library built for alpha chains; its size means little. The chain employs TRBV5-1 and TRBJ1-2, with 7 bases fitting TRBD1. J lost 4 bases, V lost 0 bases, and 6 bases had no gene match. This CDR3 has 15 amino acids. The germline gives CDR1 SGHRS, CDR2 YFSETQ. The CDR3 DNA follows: TGCGCCAGCAGCTTGGAAGGGGGCGAGGGCTATGGCTACACCTTC. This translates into CASSLEGGEGYGYTF. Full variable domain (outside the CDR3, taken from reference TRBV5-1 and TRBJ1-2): KAGVTQTPRYLIKTRGQQVTLSCSPISGHRSVSWYQQTPGQGLQFLFEYFSETQRNKGNFPGRFSGRQFSNSRSEMNVSTLELGDSALYLCASSLEGGEGYGYTFGSGTRLTVV.

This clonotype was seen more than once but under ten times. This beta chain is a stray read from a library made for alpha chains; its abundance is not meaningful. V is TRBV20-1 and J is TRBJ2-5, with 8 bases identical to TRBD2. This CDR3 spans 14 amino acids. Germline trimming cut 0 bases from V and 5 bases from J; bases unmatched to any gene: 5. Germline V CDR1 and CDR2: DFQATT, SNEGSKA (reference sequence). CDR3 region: CSAREGLGGETQYF. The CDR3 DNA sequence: TGCAGTGCTAGAGAGGGACTAGGGGGTGAGACCCAGTACTTC.

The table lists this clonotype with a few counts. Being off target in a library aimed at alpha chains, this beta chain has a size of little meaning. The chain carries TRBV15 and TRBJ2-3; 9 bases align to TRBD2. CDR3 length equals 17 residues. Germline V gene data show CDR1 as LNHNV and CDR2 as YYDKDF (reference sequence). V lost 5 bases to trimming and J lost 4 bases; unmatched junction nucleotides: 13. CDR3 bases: TGTGCCACCAGCCGCCCGGAACTAGCGGGCTCTGCAGATACGCAGTATTTT. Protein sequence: CATSRPELAGSADTQYF. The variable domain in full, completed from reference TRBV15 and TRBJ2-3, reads DAMVIQNPRYQVTQFGKPVTLSCSQTLNHNVMYWYQQKSSQAPKLLFHYYDKDFNNEADTPDNFQSRRPNTSFCFLDIRSPGLGDTAMYLCATSRPELAGSADTQYFGPGTRLTVL.

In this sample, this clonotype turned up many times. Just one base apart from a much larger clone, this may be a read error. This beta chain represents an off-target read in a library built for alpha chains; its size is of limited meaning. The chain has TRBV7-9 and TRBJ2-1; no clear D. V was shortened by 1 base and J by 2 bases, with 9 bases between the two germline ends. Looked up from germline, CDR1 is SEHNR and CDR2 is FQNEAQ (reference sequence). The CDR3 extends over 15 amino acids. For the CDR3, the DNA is TGTGCCAGCAGCTTAGTAGTGTCTCCCTACAATGAGCAGTTCTTC. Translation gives CASSLVVSPYNEQFF.

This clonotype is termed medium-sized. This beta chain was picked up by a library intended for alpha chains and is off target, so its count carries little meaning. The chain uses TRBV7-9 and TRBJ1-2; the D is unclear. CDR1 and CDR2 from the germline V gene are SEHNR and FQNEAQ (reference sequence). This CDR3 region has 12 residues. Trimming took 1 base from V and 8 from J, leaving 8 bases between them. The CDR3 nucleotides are TGTGCCAGCAGCTTAGTCACTAAGGGCTACACCTTC. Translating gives CASSLVTKGYTF.

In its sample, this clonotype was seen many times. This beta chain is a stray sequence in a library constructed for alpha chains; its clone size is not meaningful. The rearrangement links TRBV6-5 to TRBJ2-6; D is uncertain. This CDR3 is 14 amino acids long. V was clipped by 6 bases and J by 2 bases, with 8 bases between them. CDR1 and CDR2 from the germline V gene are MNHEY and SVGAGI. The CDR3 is CASRERPGANVLTF. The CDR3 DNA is TGTGCCAGCAGAGAGAGACCTGGGGCCAACGTCCTGACTTTC.

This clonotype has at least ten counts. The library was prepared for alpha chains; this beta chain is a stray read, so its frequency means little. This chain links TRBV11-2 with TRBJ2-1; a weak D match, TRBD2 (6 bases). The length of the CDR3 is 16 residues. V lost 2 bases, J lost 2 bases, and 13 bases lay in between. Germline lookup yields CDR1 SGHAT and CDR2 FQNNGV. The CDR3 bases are TGTGCCAGCAGCTTAAATGAGGGAGGAACCTACAATGAGCAGTTCTTC. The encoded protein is CASSLNEGGTYNEQFF.

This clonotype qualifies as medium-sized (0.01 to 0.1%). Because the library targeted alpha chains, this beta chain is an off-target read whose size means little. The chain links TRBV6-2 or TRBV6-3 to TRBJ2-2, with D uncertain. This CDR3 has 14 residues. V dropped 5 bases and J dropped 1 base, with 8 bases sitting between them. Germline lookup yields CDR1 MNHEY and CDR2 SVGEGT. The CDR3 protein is CASSRTRNTGELFF. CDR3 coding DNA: TGTGCCAGCAGTCGGACCCGGAACACCGGGGAGCTGTTTTTT.

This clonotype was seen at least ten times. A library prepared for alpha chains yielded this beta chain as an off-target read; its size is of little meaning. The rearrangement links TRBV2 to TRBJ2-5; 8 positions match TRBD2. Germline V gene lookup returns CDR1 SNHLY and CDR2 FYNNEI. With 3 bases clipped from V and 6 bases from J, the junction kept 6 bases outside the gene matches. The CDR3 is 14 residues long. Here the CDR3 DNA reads TGTGCCAGCAGTGAGAGGAGCGGGAGTCAGACCCAGTACTTC. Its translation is CASSERSGSQTQYF.

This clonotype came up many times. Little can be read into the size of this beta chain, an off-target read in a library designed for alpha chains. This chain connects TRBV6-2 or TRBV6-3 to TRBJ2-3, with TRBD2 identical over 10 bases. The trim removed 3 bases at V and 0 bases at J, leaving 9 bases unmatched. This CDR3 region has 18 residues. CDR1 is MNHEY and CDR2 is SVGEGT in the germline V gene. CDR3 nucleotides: TGTGCCAGCAGTTATCGCCAAGGACTAGCGGCTAGCACAGATACGCAGTATTTT. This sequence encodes CASSYRQGLAASTDTQYF.

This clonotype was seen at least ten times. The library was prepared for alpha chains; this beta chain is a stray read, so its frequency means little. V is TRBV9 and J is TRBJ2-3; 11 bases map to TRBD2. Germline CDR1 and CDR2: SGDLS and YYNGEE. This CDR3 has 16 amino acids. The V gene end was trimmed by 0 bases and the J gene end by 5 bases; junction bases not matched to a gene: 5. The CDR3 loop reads CASSVGLAGRVDTQYF. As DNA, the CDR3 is TGTGCCAGCAGCGTAGGACTAGCGGGAAGGGTAGATACGCAGTATTTT.

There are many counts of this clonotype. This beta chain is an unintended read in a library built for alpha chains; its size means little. CDR3 bases: TGCAGTGCCTTCGTGAGCGGGGGAGGCACTGAAGCTTTCTTT. Translated: CSAFVSGGGTEAFF. This sequence joins TRBV20-1 and TRBJ1-1; D is possibly TRBD1 (5 bases). The CDR3 runs 14 residues. Trimming took off 6 bases at V and 4 bases at J, with 18 bases between the two ends. Germline CDR1 and CDR2: DFQATT and SNEGSKA (reference sequence).

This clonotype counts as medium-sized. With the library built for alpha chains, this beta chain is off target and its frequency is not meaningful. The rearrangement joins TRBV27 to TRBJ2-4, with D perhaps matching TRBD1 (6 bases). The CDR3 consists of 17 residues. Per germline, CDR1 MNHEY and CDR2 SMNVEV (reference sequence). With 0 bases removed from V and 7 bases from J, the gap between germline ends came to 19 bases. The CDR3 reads CASSLSSRGRGSNIQYF. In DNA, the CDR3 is TGTGCCAGCAGTTTATCTAGTCGTGGCAGGGGTTCGAACATTCAGTACTTC.